This entry lists 20 T cell receptor beta chains sequenced from one sample in a study of blood T cell repertoires in COVID-19. Produced via immunoSEQ multiplex PCR; TCRdb's table is partial and in-frame only. The table has 250,000 or so clones, about 91% seen once; the top ten hold just under 6.5%. What was sequenced was peripheral blood. The source of these receptors is a woman aged 30 to 39 with COVID-19, enrolled during active disease.

The J gene is TRBJ2-3, the V gene TRBV9; 10 bases fit TRBD2. V dropped 4 bases and J dropped 5; count of bases not matched to a gene: 13. Germline V gene sequence: CDR1 SGDLS, CDR2 YYNGEE. The CDR3 is 17 amino acids. The CDR3 is CASSPLRTSGYIDTQYF. The CDR3 DNA reads TGTGCCAGCAGCCCTCTCCGGACTAGCGGTTACATAGATACGCAGTATTTT.

This chain joins TRBV9 and TRBJ1-6; D ambiguous. V lost 0 bases, J lost 9 bases, and 10 bases lay in between. The germline gives CDR1 SGDLS, CDR2 YYNGEE. This CDR3 comprises 14 residues. CDR3 in amino acids: CASSVESAGSPLHF. The CDR3 nucleotides read TGTGCCAGCAGCGTAGAATCGGCGGGTTCACCCCTCCACTTT. Supplemented by reference TRBV9 and TRBJ1-6, the full variable domain reads DSGVTQTPKHLITATGQRVTLRCSPRSGDLSVYWYQQSLDQGLQFLIQYYNGEERAKGNILERFSAQQFPDLHSELNLSSLELGDSALYFCASSVESAGSPLHFGNGTRLTVT.

The V gene is TRBV19, the J gene TRBJ2-6; a possible D gene is TRBD1 (6 bases). Trimming stripped 6 bases from V and 0 bases from J, with 9 bases between. This CDR3 spans 15 amino acids. Germline V CDR1 and CDR2: LNHDA, SQIVND (reference sequence). CDR3 sequence: CASRDRNSGANVLTF. CDR3 nucleotides: TGTGCCAGTAGAGACAGGAACTCTGGGGCCAACGTCCTGACTTTC.

The chain links TRBV4-3 to TRBJ2-5; TRBD2 matches 7 bases. This CDR3 contains 17 residues. Germline V gene data show CDR1 as LGHNA and CDR2 as YSLEER. Unmatched junction bases numbered 8, after V lost 0 bases and J lost 1 base. As DNA, the CDR3 is TGCGCCAGCAGCCAAGATATGGGGCGGGGGACCCAAGAGACCCAGTACTTC. Its translation: CASSQDMGRGTQETQYF.

The chain recombines TRBV4-3 with TRBJ2-5, with D maybe TRBD2 (5 bases). Trimming removed 1 base from V and 4 bases from J, with 16 bases in between. CDR3 length: 16 residues. Germline CDR1 LGHNA, CDR2 YSLEER. CDR3 loop: CASSQGSGAPRETQYF. DNA for the CDR3: TGCGCCAGCAGCCAAGGCAGCGGCGCCCCTCGAGAGACCCAGTACTTC.

The J gene is TRBJ1-2, the V gene TRBV7-9; 9 positions match TRBD1. Trimming at V came to 5 bases and at J to 7 bases, leaving 11 bases not matched to a gene. Germline CDR1 reads SEHNR; CDR2 reads FQNEAQ (reference sequence). This CDR3 contains 15 residues. CDR3: CASSSNRGLEGGYTF. The CDR3, as DNA: TGTGCCAGCAGCAGCAACAGGGGGCTGGAGGGTGGCTACACCTTC. Together with reference TRBV7-9 and TRBJ1-2, the CDR3 gives the full variable domain: DTGVSQNPRHKITKRGQNVTFRCDPISEHNRLYWYRQTLGQGPEFLTYFQNEAQLEKSRLLSDRFSAERPKGSFSTLEIQRTEQGDSAMYLCASSSNRGLEGGYTFGSGTRLTVV.

The gene calls are TRBV19 and TRBJ1-5; possible D gene TRBD1, 6 bases. Germline V lookup: CDR1 LNHDA, CDR2 SQIVND (reference sequence). V was clipped by 1 base and J by 2 bases, with 12 bases between them. The CDR3 spans 16 residues. In DNA, the CDR3 is TGTGCCAGTAGTATAGGGGTCAACAGGGGCAATCAGCCCCAGCATTTT. It specifies CASSIGVNRGNQPQHF.

This sequence joins TRBV11-3 and TRBJ1-1; 9 nucleotides agree with TRBD1. The length of the CDR3 is 14 residues. Losses at the gene ends were 5 bases for V and 3 bases for J; bases not matched to a gene: 4. Germline values: CDR1 SGHNT, CDR2 YENEEA. The CDR3 bases are TGTGCCAGCAGCCTCCGGGACAGGGACACTGAAGCTTTCTTT. Translating gives CASSLRDRDTEAFF.

The gene calls are TRBV6-2 or TRBV6-3 and TRBJ2-3; TRBD1 matches at 8 bases. With 4 bases clipped from V and 3 bases from J, the junction kept 9 bases outside the gene matches. This CDR3 contains 16 residues. Germline V gene sequence: CDR1 MNHEY, CDR2 SVGEGT. The CDR3 sequence: CASSWDRWFRTDTQYF. CDR3 nucleotide sequence: TGTGCCAGCAGTTGGGACAGGTGGTTTAGAACAGATACGCAGTATTTT.

This chain connects TRBV6-4 to TRBJ2-2; D is unclear. The CDR3 is 13 residues long. The germline gives CDR1 MRHNA, CDR2 SNTAGT. Trimming removed 3 bases at V and 8 bases at J, with 10 bases between. CDR3 region: CASSELLTGELFF. The CDR3 DNA is TGTGCCAGCAGTGAGCTTCTTACAGGGGAGCTGTTTTTT.

The chain links TRBV4-3 to TRBJ2-1; maybe TRBD2 (5 bases). V gave up 0 bases and J gave up 4 bases, with 13 bases separating them. Germline assignment: CDR1 LGHNA and CDR2 YSLEER. CDR3 length: 16 amino acids. CDR3 protein: CASSQDRVGVYNEQFF. In DNA form, the CDR3 reads TGCGCCAGCAGCCAAGATCGGGTCGGGGTTTACAATGAGCAGTTCTTC.

The chain links TRBV4-3 to TRBJ2-2; possible D gene TRBD2, 6 bases. CDR1 is LGHNA, CDR2 YSLEER, per germline. V lost 0 bases to trimming and J lost 7 bases, with 12 bases between them. The CDR3 covers 15 residues. CDR3 nucleotides: TGCGCCAGCAGCCAAGATCACGGGGGTAGCGGGGAGCTGTTTTTT. It specifies CASSQDHGGSGELFF.

In its sample, this clone was seen once. V is TRBV11-2 and J is TRBJ1-2; D is possibly TRBD1 (5 bases). The CDR3 runs to 13 residues. Germline V CDR1 and CDR2: SGHAT, FQNNGV. V lost 4 bases and J lost 4, with 10 bases in between. CDR3 amino acids: CASSSQTVYGYTF. CDR3 sequence (DNA): TGTGCCAGCAGCTCCCAGACAGTCTATGGCTACACCTTC.

The rearrangement joins TRBV6-5 to TRBJ2-7, with D possibly matching TRBD2 (5 bases). The CDR3 runs to 14 residues. In germline, CDR1 is MNHEY, CDR2 SVGAGI. V was clipped by 5 bases and J by 3 bases, with 14 bases between them. CDR3 DNA: TGTGCCAGCAGTCGGGGAATCTCACTCTACGAGCAGTACTTC. Translating it yields CASSRGISLYEQYF.

The chain recombines TRBV20-1 with TRBJ1-2; the D is unclear. CDR3 length: 10 residues. Per germline, CDR1 DFQATT and CDR2 SNEGSKA (reference sequence). CDR3 residues: CRTDGGGYTF. As DNA, the CDR3 is TGCAGGACGGACGGCGGGGGCTACACCTTC.

This clone was detected only once. The V and J genes are TRBV9 and TRBJ2-3; 12 bases are shared with TRBD2. V lost 5 bases to trimming and J lost 5 bases; unmatched junction nucleotides: 9. The CDR3 consists of 16 residues. In germline, CDR1 is SGDLS, CDR2 YYNGEE. The DNA for the CDR3 is TGTGCCAGCAGTAAAGCTAGCGGGGGGGCCGTAGATACGCAGTATTTT. This codes for CASSKASGGAVDTQYF.

The chain couples TRBV7-9 to TRBJ2-2; D is unclear. This CDR3 is built from 14 residues. Germline values: CDR1 SEHNR, CDR2 FQNEAQ (reference sequence). Trimming left V 1 base short and J 4 bases short, with 7 bases between. The DNA for the CDR3 is TGTGCCAGCAGCTTAGGTCCGGGCACCGGGGAGCTGTTTTTT. Translation: CASSLGPGTGELFF.

This clone was seen only a few times. The rearrangement joins TRBV6-2 or TRBV6-3 to TRBJ1-5; D is undetermined. V lost 2 bases to trimming and J lost 7 bases, with 9 bases between them. CDR3 length: 13 residues. The germline V gene has CDR1 MNHEY and CDR2 SVGEGT. The CDR3 reads CASSYGGLQPQHF. The CDR3 DNA reads TGTGCCAGCAGTTACGGAGGACTGCAGCCCCAGCATTTT.

V gene TRBV11-3 combines with J gene TRBJ1-3; D gene ambiguous. Germline V gene sequence: CDR1 SGHNT, CDR2 YENEEA. Trimming shortened V by 2 bases and J by 4 bases, and 12 bases separated the two germline ends. This CDR3 has 15 residues. CDR3 loop: CASSLKAREGNTIYF. The CDR3 nucleotides are TGTGCCAGCAGCTTAAAAGCCCGAGAAGGAAACACCATATATTTT.

The V gene is TRBV10-3, the J gene TRBJ1-6; TRBD1 agrees at 10 bases. CDR3 size: 15 residues. The germline CDR1 and CDR2 sequences are ENHRY and SYGVKD. J gave up 4 bases and V 4 bases, and 1 base lay outside the gene matches. CDR3 region: CAISAGQGYNSPLHF. The CDR3, as DNA: TGTGCCATCAGTGCGGGACAGGGGTATAATTCACCCCTCCACTTT.